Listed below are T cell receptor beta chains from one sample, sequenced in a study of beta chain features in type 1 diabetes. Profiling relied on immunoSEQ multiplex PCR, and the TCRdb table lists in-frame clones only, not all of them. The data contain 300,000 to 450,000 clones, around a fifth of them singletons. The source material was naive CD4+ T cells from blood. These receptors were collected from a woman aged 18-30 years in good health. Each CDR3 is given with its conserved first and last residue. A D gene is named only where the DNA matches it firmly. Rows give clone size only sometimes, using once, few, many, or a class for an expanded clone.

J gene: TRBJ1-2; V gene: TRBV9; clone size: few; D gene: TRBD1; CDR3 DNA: TGTGCCAGCAGCCGACAGGGTCCCTATGGCTACACCTTC; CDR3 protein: CASSRQGPYGYTF
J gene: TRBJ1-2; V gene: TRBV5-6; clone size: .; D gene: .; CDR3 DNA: TGTGCCAGCAGCTTGTATCGGGAGGGCTACACCTTC; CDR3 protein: CASSLYREGYTF
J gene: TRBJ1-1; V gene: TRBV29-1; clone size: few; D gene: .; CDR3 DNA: TGCAGCGTTGAAAGGGGCCCCATGAACACTGAAGCTTTCTTT; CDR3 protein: CSVERGPMNTEAFF
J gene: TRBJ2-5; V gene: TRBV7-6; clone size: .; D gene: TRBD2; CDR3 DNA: TGTGCCAGCAGCTTAGCGGTTGGACCGCGGGGGGAGACCCAGTACTTC; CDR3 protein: CASSLAVGPRGETQYF
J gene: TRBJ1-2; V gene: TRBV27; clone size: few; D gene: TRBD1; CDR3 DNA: TGTGCCAGCAGTCGGACAGGGGATGGCTACACCTTC; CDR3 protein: CASSRTGDGYTF
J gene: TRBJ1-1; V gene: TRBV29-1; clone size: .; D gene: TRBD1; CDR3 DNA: TGCAGCGTAGGAGACAGGGGGGGGACTGAAGCTTTCTTT; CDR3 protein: CSVGDRGGTEAFF
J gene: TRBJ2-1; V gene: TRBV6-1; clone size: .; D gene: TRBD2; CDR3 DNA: TGTGCCAGCAGTGAAAGCATGACTAGCGGAACCAATGAGCAGTTCTTC; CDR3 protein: CASSESMTSGTNEQFF
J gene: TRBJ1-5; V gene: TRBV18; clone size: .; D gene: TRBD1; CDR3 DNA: TGTGCCAGCTCACCGCGGGACAGCGAAGGCAATCAGCCCCAGCATTTT; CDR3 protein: CASSPRDSEGNQPQHF
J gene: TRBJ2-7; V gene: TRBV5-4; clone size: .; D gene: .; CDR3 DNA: TGTGCCAGCAGCCCTGGGACTCTCGCCTACGAGCAGTACTTC; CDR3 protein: CASSPGTLAYEQYF
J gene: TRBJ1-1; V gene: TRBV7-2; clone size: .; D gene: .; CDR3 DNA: TGTGCCAGCAGCTGGGGTGGAGGGGTGAACACTGAAGCTTTCTTT; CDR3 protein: CASSWGGGVNTEAFF
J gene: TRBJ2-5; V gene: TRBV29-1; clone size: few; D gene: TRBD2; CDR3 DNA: TGCAGCGGCAGACTAGCGGGGGGTGAGACCCAGTACTTC; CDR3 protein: CSGRLAGGETQYF
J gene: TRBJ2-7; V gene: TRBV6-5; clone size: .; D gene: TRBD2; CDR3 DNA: TGTGCCAGCAGGCCCCTAGCGGGAAACTCCTACGAGCAGTACTTC; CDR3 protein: CASRPLAGNSYEQYF
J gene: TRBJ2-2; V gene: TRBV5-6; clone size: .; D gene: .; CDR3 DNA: TGTGCCAGCAGCTTGACTGGGAACACCGGGGAGCTGTTTTTT; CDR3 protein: CASSLTGNTGELFF
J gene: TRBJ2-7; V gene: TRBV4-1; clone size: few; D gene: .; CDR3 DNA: TGCGCCAGCAGCCAAGTGGGGCGGGACGAATTCTACGAGCAGTACTTC; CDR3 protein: CASSQVGRDEFYEQYF
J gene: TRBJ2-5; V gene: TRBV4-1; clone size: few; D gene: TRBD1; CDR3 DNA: TGCGCCAGCAGCCAGCCCCTCAGGGGGCGAGAGACCCAGTACTTC; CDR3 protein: CASSQPLRGRETQYF
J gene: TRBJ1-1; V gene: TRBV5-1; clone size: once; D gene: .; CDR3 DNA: TGCGCCAGCAGCTTGGTGGCGGGGAACACTGAAGCTTTCTTT; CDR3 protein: CASSLVAGNTEAFF
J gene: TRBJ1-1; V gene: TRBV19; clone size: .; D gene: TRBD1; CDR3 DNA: TGTGCCAGTACCGTCCTCGAGGGGGCCTCGGCTTTCTTT; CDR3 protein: CASTVLEGASAFF
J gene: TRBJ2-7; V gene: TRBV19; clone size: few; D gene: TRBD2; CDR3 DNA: TGTGCCAGTAGTAGGGCTGCGGGGGGCTACGAGCAGTACTTC; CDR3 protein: CASSRAAGGYEQYF
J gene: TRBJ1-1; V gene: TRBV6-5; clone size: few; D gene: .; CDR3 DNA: TGTGCCAGCAGTTACTCGTCACAGGCGGACACTGAAGCTTTCTTT; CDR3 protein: CASSYSSQADTEAFF
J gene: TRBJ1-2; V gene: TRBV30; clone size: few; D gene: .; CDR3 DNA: TGTGCCTGGAGTGCGGACAGAGGTATTTATGGCTACACCTTC; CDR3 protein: CAWSADRGIYGYTF
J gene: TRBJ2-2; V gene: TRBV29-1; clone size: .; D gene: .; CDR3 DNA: TGCAGCGCACTGGGCGGGTTGAACACCGGGGAGCTGTTTTTT; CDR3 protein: CSALGGLNTGELFF
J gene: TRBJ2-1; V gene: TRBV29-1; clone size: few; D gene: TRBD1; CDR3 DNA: TGCAGCGTACCGGGACAGGGCCACAATGAGCAGTTCTTC; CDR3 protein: CSVPGQGHNEQFF
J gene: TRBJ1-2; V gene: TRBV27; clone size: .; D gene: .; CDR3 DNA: TGTGCCAGCAGTTCCTCAGGTCTGGGTAACTATGGCTACACCTTC; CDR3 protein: CASSSSGLGNYGYTF
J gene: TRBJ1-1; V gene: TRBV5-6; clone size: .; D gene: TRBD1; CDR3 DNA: TGTGCCAGCAGCAACGGACAGGGGGCTGAAGCTTTCTTT; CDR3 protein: CASSNGQGAEAFF
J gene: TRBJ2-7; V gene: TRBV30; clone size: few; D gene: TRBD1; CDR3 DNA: TGTGCCTGGGACAGGGGAACCTACGAGCAGTACTTC; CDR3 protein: CAWDRGTYEQYF
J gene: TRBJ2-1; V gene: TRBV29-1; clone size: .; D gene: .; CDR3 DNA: TGCAGCGTCGTCGAGGGTGGGAATGAGCAGTTCTTC; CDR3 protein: CSVVEGGNEQFF
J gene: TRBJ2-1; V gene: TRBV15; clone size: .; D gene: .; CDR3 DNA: TGTGCCACCAGCAGAGATGGGGCCACTAGCATCCCCTACAATGAGCAGTTCTTC; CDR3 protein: CATSRDGATSIPYNEQFF
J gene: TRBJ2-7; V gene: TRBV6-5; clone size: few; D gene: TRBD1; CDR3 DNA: TGTGCCAGCAGTCCAGGACAGGGGCTACCCTACGAGCAGTACTTC; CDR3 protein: CASSPGQGLPYEQYF
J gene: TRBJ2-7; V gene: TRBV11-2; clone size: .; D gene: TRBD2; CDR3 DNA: TGTGCCAGCAGCTTCCTAGCGGAGCCGACCTACGAGCAGTACTTC; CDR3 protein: CASSFLAEPTYEQYF
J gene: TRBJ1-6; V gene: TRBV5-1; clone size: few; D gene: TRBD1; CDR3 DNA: TGCGCCAGCAGCTTGACAGGGGTAGGCTCACCCCTCCACTTT; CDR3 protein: CASSLTGVGSPLHF
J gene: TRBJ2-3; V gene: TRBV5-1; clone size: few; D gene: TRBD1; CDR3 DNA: TGCGCCAGCAGCCTGACAGGGGATACGCAGTATTTT; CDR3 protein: CASSLTGDTQYF
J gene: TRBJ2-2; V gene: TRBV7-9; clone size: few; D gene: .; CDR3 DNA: TGTGCCAGCAGCTCAAGAGCAGGGGCCGGGGAGCTGTTTTTT; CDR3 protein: CASSSRAGAGELFF
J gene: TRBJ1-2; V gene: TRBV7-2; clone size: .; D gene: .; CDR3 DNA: TGTGCCAGCAGCTTTGAGGTTAACTATGGCTACACCTTC; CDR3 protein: CASSFEVNYGYTF
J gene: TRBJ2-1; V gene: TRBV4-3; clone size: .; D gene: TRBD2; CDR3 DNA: TGCGCCAGCAGCTCTCAACACAGGATAGCGGGGCCTTACAATGAGCAGTTCTTC; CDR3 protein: CASSSQHRIAGPYNEQFF
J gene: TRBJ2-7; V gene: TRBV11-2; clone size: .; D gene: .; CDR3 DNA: TGTGCCAGCAGCTCGATGTACCAGGGCCACGAGCAGTACTTC; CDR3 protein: CASSSMYQGHEQYF
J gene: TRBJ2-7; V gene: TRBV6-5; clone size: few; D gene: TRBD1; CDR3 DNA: TGTGCCAGCAGTTACTTCTTGACAGGGCAGGAGCAGTACTTC; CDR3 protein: CASSYFLTGQEQYF
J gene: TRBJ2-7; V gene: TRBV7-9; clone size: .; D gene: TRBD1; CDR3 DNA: TGTGCCAGCAGCTTCCCGGGACAGGGTTCCTACGAGCAGTACTTC; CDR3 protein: CASSFPGQGSYEQYF
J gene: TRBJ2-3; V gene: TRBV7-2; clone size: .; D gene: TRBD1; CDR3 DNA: TGTGCCAGCAGCGGGGACAGGGCAGATACGCAGTATTTT; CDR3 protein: CASSGDRADTQYF
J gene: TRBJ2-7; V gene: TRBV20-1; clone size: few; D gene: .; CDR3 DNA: TGCAGTGCAAACAGGGACGAGCAGTACTTC; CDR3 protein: CSANRDEQYF
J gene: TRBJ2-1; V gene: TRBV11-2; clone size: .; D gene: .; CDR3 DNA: TGTGCCAGCAGCCAAACAGGGTCTAGTGAGCAGTTCTTC; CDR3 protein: CASSQTGSSEQFF
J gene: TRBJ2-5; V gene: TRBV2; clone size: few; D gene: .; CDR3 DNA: TGTGCCAGCAGTGCTCAGGGAAACCGTGAAGAGACCCAGTACTTC; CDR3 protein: CASSAQGNREETQYF
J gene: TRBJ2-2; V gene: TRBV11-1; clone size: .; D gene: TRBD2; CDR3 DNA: TGTGCCACCCTTAACCCCGGGACTAGCGGGAACACCGGGGAGCTGTTTTTT; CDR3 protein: CATLNPGTSGNTGELFF
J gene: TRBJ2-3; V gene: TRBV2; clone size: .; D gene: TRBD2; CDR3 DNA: TGTGCCAGCAGTCGTCTAGCGGGGATTAGCACAGATACGCAGTATTTT; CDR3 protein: CASSRLAGISTDTQYF
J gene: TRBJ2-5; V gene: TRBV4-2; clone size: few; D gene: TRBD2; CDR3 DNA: TGTGCCAGCAGCCATTCCACCCTCCCCAGCGGGGTTGAGACCCAGTACTTC; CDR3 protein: CASSHSTLPSGVETQYF
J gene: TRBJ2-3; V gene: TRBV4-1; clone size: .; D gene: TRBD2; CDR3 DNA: TGCGCCAGCAGCCAAGGGGCTAGCGGGACCTCGGCTACGCAGTATTTT; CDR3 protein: CASSQGASGTSATQYF
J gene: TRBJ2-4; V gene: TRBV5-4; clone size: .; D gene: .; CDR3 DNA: TGTGCCAGCAGCTTTGACAGTAAAAACATTCAGTACTTC; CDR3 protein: CASSFDSKNIQYF